The 13 T cell receptor beta chains given below trace back to one sample, sequenced in a study of control samples from healthy donors and cancer patients. The protocol was immunoSEQ multiplex PCR, while the TCRdb copy is restricted to in-frame clones and leaves out a portion. The profile covers about 120,000 clones, with 80% to 95% appearing a single time and 0.55% to 0.65% taken by the ten largest. The specimen was PBMCs. Receptors were obtained from a man older than 75 with head and neck cancer.

The J gene is TRBJ1-1, the V gene TRBV5-1; D is unclear. Trimming pared 4 bases from V and 1 base from J, leaving 11 bases between. Germline CDR1 is SGHRS and CDR2 is YFSETQ. The CDR3 contains 14 residues. CDR3 sequence: CASSPRVANTEAFF. The CDR3 DNA reads as TGCGCCAGCAGCCCTAGGGTGGCGAACACTGAAGCTTTCTTT.

The V call is TRBV27, the J call TRBJ1-1; D is undetermined. Trimming left V 6 bases short and J 7 bases short, with 9 bases between. The germline V gene encodes CDR1 MNHEY and CDR2 SMNVEV (reference sequence). The CDR3 is 11 amino acids. CDR3 DNA: TGTGCCAGCAGACACCTAGGTGAAGCTTTCTTT. Translating gives CASRHLGEAFF.

The V gene is TRBV30, the J gene TRBJ2-7; the match to TRBD1 covers 9 bases. The CDR3 covers 15 residues. In germline, CDR1 is GTSNPN, CDR2 SVGIG (reference sequence). V shed 3 bases and J 6 bases; nucleotides not matched to a gene: 12. CDR3 amino acids: CAWSRRDRDEGEQYF. The CDR3 DNA reads TGTGCCTGGAGCCGCCGGGACAGGGATGAGGGCGAGCAGTACTTC.

This clone was seen a single time. This chain joins TRBV30 and TRBJ1-1, with 9 bases matching TRBD1. Losses at the gene ends were 1 base for V and 6 bases for J; bases not matched to a gene: 6. This CDR3 is built from 14 residues. The germline V gene encodes CDR1 GTSNPN and CDR2 SVGIG (reference sequence). CDR3 loop: CAWSGGQGVAEAFF. CDR3 coding DNA: TGTGCCTGGAGTGGGGGACAGGGTGTTGCTGAAGCTTTCTTT.

V is TRBV30 and J is TRBJ2-3; D call uncertain. The CDR3 length is 12 residues. Germline CDR1 reads GTSNPN; CDR2 reads SVGIG (reference sequence). The V end lost 0 bases, the J end lost 4 bases, and 5 bases lay between the germline ends. Written as DNA, the CDR3 is TGTGCCTGGAGTGTAGTTGCAGATACGCAGTATTTT. Amino acid sequence: CAWSVVADTQYF.

The chain recombines TRBV3-1 (or the pseudogene TRBV3-2) with TRBJ2-3, with a possible D match to TRBD1 (6 bases). Germline loops: CDR1 LGHDT, CDR2 YNNKEL (reference sequence). V was cut by 1 base and J by 1 base, with 12 bases left in between. CDR3 length: 16 amino acids. This CDR3 is CASSQGQGQRTDTQYF. CDR3 nucleotide sequence: TGTGCCAGCAGCCAAGGGCAGGGACAACGCACAGATACGCAGTATTTT.

The gene calls are TRBV5-1 and TRBJ2-2; the D gene is possibly TRBD1 (6 bases). The CDR3 is 15 amino acids. V shed 0 bases and J shed 5 bases, with 11 bases lying between them. The germline V gene encodes CDR1 SGHRS and CDR2 YFSETQ. DNA of the CDR3: TGCGCCAGCAGCTTGGCGACAGGATTTACCGGGGAGCTGTTTTTT. Its translation is CASSLATGFTGELFF.

Regarding this clone: The same CDR3 arises from other DNA sequences in this sample as well. V gene TRBV5-6 combines with J gene TRBJ1-2; 9 bases fit TRBD1. This CDR3 region has 15 residues. With V trimmed by 0 bases and J by 4 bases, 4 bases remained unmatched. Germline lookup yields CDR1 SGHDT and CDR2 YYEEEE. CDR3 nucleotides: TGTGCCAGCAGCTTGGGGGGACAGGGAATCTATGGCTACACCTTC. Residues: CASSLGGQGIYGYTF.

The rearrangement links TRBV30 to TRBJ2-1; the D gene is possibly TRBD2 (6 bases). V was cut by 4 bases and J by 7 bases, with 11 bases left in between. The CDR3 covers 12 residues. Germline V gene data show CDR1 as GTSNPN and CDR2 as SVGIG (reference sequence). CDR3 DNA: TGTGCCTGGACGGTAGCGGATAATGAGCAGTTCTTC. It translates to CAWTVADNEQFF. Full variable domain (outside the CDR3, taken from reference TRBV30 and TRBJ2-1): SQTIHQWPATLVQPVGSPLSLECTVEGTSNPNLYWYRQAAGRGLQLLFYSVGIGQISSEVPQNLSASRPQDRQFILSSKKLLLSDSGFYLCAWTVADNEQFFGPGTRLTVL.

V usage is TRBV7-6 and J usage is TRBJ2-1; perhaps TRBD2 as D (6 bases). Germline assignment: CDR1 SGHVS and CDR2 FNYEAQ. V lost 4 bases and J lost 2, with 12 bases in between. CDR3 length: 15 residues. The CDR3 DNA is TGTGCCAGCAGCTCGACCGGGACTCCCTACAATGAGCAGTTCTTC. It translates to CASSSTGTPYNEQFF. The full variable domain, rest sourced from reference TRBV7-6 and TRBJ2-1, is GAGVSQSPRYKVTKRGQDVALRCDPISGHVSLYWYRQALGQGPEFLTYFNYEAQQDKSGLPNDRFSAERPEGSISTLTIQRTEQRDSAMYRCASSSTGTPYNEQFFGPGTRLTVL.

CDR3 bases: TGTGCCAGCAGCTTCGGGGGGACCAGGGAGACCCAGTACTTC. Its translation is CASSFGGTRETQYF. The chain carries TRBV7-9 and TRBJ2-5; TRBD2 agrees at 7 bases. CDR3 length: 14 residues. J gave up 5 bases and V 3 bases, and 6 bases lay outside the gene matches. Per the germline V gene, CDR1 is SEHNR and CDR2 is FQNEAQ (reference sequence).

This rearrangement joins TRBV30 to TRBJ1-2; 9 bases map to TRBD1. V dropped 3 bases and J dropped 6; count of bases not matched to a gene: 8. This CDR3 contains 14 residues. Germline CDR1 and CDR2: GTSNPN and SVGIG (reference sequence). The DNA of the CDR3 is TGTGCCTGGAGGAGGACAGGGGCTGGGAATGGCTACACCTTC. This gives the protein CAWRRTGAGNGYTF.

This clone was counted once. This sequence joins TRBV11-2 and TRBJ1-2; unclear D gene. The germline CDR1 and CDR2 sequences are SGHAT and FQNNGV. V shed 5 bases and J shed 0 bases, with 10 bases lying between them. The CDR3 has 14 residues. The CDR3, as DNA: TGTGCCAGCAGCGCCGGGAGGACTAACTATGGCTACACCTTC. Its translation: CASSAGRTNYGYTF.